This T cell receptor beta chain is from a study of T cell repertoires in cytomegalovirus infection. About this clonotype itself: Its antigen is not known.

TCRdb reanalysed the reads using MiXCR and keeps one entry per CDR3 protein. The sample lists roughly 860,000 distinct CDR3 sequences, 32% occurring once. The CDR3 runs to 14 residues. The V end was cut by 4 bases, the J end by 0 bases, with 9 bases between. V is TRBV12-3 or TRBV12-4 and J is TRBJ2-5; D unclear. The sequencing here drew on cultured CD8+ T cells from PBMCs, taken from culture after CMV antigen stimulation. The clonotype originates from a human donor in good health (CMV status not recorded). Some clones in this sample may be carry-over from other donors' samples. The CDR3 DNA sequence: TGTGCCAGCAGTTCCCATGACTACCAAGAGACCCAGTACTTC. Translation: CASSSHDYQETQYF.